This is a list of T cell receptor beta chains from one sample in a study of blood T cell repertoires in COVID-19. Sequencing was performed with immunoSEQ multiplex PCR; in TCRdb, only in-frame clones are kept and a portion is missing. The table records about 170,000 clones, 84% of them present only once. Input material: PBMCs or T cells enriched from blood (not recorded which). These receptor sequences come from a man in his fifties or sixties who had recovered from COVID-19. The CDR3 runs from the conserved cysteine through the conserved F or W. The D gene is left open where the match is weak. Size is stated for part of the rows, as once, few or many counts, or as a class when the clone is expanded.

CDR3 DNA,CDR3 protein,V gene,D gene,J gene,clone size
TGTGCCACCAGCGGGGGACAGTGGGGAGCTAATGAAAAACTGTTTTTT,CATSGGQWGANEKLFF,TRBV15,TRBD1,TRBJ1-4,-
TGTGCCAGCAGCCTGGGAGGCCCAGGGAAAGCTGGAAACACCATATATTTT,CASSLGGPGKAGNTIYF,TRBV5-4,-,TRBJ1-3,-
TGTGCCAGCAGCGTAGGATTATCCTACTCTGGAAACACCATATATTTT,CASSVGLSYSGNTIYF,TRBV9,-,TRBJ1-3,-
TGCGCCAGCAGCTTGGCCGCTCGGTCCTTGTCAGAGACCCAGTACTTC,CASSLAARSLSETQYF,TRBV5-1,-,TRBJ2-5,-
TGTGCCACAAGGCGTGGAGGGACTGACACTGAAGCTTTCTTT,CATRRGGTDTEAFF,TRBV10-3,-,TRBJ1-1,once
TGCGCCAGCAGCTTAGGGCCAGGGACAGAATTTTATAGCAATCAGCCCCAGCATTTT,CASSLGPGTEFYSNQPQHF,TRBV5-1,TRBD1,TRBJ1-5,-
TGCGCCAGCAGTGAGACTAGCGGGGTTGATACGCAGTATTTT,CASSETSGVDTQYF,TRBV10-1,TRBD2,TRBJ2-3,few
TGTGCCAGCACCCCTAAAATGAGACAGGGCGGTTCACCCCTCCACTTT,CASTPKMRQGGSPLHF,TRBV6-2/TRBV6-3,TRBD1,TRBJ1-6,-
TGCAGCGTGACTGGGGACAGGGGATTAGACGAGCAGTACTTC,CSVTGDRGLDEQYF,TRBV29-1,TRBD1,TRBJ2-7,-
TGTGCCAGCAGCTCGAGGACATATCTTAACTATGGCTACACCTTC,CASSSRTYLNYGYTF,TRBV5-6,-,TRBJ1-2,-
TGTGCCAGCAGCGTAGCTACCGGGGACAGCAATAACTATGGCTACACCTTC,CASSVATGDSNNYGYTF,TRBV9,TRBD1,TRBJ1-2,-
TGTGCCAGCGAGCGGGGCGGAGGAGGGGACGTTCTGATCTTC,CASERGGGGDVLIF,TRBV4-2,TRBD2,TRBJ2-1,-
TGTGCCAGCAGGACAGGGAGCTCCTATAATTCACCCCTCCACTTT,CASRTGSSYNSPLHF,TRBV6-5,TRBD1,TRBJ1-6,-
TGTGCCAGCTCACCATCGGGTGGGTATGGCTACACCTTC,CASSPSGGYGYTF,TRBV18,-,TRBJ1-2,-
TGTGCCAGCTCGCCGGGACTAGCGGGGGTCACAGATACGCAGTATTTT,CASSPGLAGVTDTQYF,TRBV18,TRBD2,TRBJ2-3,once
TGTGCCAGCAAGGAGGGGTACGAGCAGTACTTC,CASKEGYEQYF,TRBV6-5,-,TRBJ2-7,-
TGTGCCAGCAGCCCTAGCGGGGGAGCCTACGAGCAGTACTTC,CASSPSGGAYEQYF,TRBV7-3,TRBD2,TRBJ2-7,-
TGTGCCAGTAGTAAGGACAGGGCGCGCTATGGCTACACCTTC,CASSKDRARYGYTF,TRBV19,TRBD1,TRBJ1-2,-
TGCGCCAGCAGCCAAGATAGCATAGGCGGGAACACTGAAGCTTTCTTT,CASSQDSIGGNTEAFF,TRBV4-1,-,TRBJ1-1,-
TGTGCCAGTAGTACCAACGACAGGGGGGTCAATCAGCCCCAGCATTTT,CASSTNDRGVNQPQHF,TRBV19,TRBD1,TRBJ1-5,-
TGTGCCAGCAGTACAGGGGGCGCACCGGGTGAGCAGTACTTC,CASSTGGAPGEQYF,TRBV6-5,TRBD1,TRBJ2-7,once
TGTGCCAGCAGTTATCTTCCGAACACTGAAGCTTTCTTT,CASSYLPNTEAFF,TRBV6-2/TRBV6-3,-,TRBJ1-1,-
TGTGCCAGCAGCTTAGAGGGGCGAGAGACCCAGTACTTC,CASSLEGRETQYF,TRBV7-6,-,TRBJ2-5,-
TGTGCCAGCTCACCGACAGGGGAAGGCTATGGCTACACCTTC,CASSPTGEGYGYTF,TRBV18,TRBD1,TRBJ1-2,-
TGTGCCAGCACCCTCCAGGGCGCCTACGAGCAGTACTTC,CASTLQGAYEQYF,TRBV12-3/TRBV12-4,-,TRBJ2-7,-
TGTGCCAGCAGTGAGTGGCAGGAGAACACTGAAGCTTTCTTT,CASSEWQENTEAFF,TRBV6-1,-,TRBJ1-1,few
TGTGCCAGCAGCGAGACCGGGACAGAGATTCAGCCCCAGCATTTT,CASSETGTEIQPQHF,TRBV2,TRBD1,TRBJ1-5,-
TGTGCCAGCAGGCCCAGACAGGGGTACGCTTCACCCCTCCACTTT,CASRPRQGYASPLHF,TRBV27,TRBD1,TRBJ1-6,-
TGTGCCAGCAGGCGACAGGGGGCGAGGCCCCAGCATTTT,CASRRQGARPQHF,TRBV28,TRBD1,TRBJ1-5,few
TGTGCCAGCAGCCAACCGCTCGGAGGCTCCGAGCAGTACTTC,CASSQPLGGSEQYF,TRBV4-2,-,TRBJ2-7,-
TGTGCCAGCAGCTTCCCGGACAGGGGAGGGACCGGGGAGCTGTTTTTT,CASSFPDRGGTGELFF,TRBV7-8,TRBD1,TRBJ2-2,-
TGTGCCAGTAGTATGAGAGGGACAGATACCTACGAGCAGTACTTC,CASSMRGTDTYEQYF,TRBV19,TRBD1,TRBJ2-7,-